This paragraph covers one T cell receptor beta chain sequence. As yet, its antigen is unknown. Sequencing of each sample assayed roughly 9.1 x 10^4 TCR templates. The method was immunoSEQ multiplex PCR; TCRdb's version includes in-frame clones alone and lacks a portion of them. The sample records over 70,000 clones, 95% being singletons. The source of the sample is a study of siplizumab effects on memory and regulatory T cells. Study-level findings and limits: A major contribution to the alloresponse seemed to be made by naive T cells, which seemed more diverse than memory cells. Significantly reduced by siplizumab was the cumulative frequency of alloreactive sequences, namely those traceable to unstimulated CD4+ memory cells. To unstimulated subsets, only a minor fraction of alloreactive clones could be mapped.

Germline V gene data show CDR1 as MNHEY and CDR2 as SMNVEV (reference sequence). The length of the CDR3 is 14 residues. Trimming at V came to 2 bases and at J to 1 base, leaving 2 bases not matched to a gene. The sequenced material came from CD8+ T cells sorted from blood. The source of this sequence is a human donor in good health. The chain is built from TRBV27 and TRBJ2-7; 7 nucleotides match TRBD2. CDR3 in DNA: TGTGCCAGCAGTTTAGCGGGAGTTTCCTACGAGCAGTACTTC. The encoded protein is CASSLAGVSYEQYF.